These 7 T cell receptor beta chains were sequenced from one sample in a study of cytomegalovirus exposure and HLA in healthy donors. It was with 60 Vbeta and 13 Jbeta primers that the PCR ran. Only in-frame clones appear in the TCRdb table, and some are missing; sequencing was by immunoSEQ multiplex PCR. The sample consists of approximately 160,000 clones, roughly 74% of them appearing once. Sequencing used PBMCs. Receptor source: a male donor in good health and CMV-seronegative.

In its sample, this clone was seen a few times. V and J are TRBV6-1 and TRBJ2-7, with D possibly TRBD1 on 6 matching bases. Germline lookup yields CDR1 MNHNS and CDR2 SASEGT. The CDR3 runs 13 residues. V was trimmed by 5 bases and J by 6 bases, leaving 14 bases between them. The CDR3 sequence is CASSPRGQVEQYF. The DNA for the CDR3 is TGTGCCAGCAGTCCCAGGGGTCAAGTCGAGCAGTACTTC.

This chain uses TRBV9 with TRBJ2-1; 8 positions agree with TRBD1. The CDR3 consists of 15 residues. The germline gives CDR1 SGDLS, CDR2 YYNGEE. J gave up 2 bases and V 6 bases, and 7 bases lay outside the gene matches. The CDR3 is CASTRTGSPYNEQFF. In DNA, the CDR3 is TGTGCCAGCACCCGGACAGGGAGCCCCTACAATGAGCAGTTCTTC.

This chain links TRBV6-5 with TRBJ1-2; D uncertain. The CDR3 runs to 12 residues. Germline V gene lookup returns CDR1 MNHEY and CDR2 SVGAGI. V was clipped by 6 bases and J by 7 bases, with 12 bases between them. The CDR3 sequence is CASSRDAGGYTF. CDR3 bases: TGTGCCAGCAGCAGAGATGCGGGTGGCTACACCTTC.

V and J are TRBV7-2 and TRBJ2-7, with a possible D match to TRBD2 (5 bases). The CDR3 covers 13 residues. V was pared by 1 base and J by 4 bases, with 8 bases between. CDR1 is SGHTA, CDR2 FQGNSA, per germline. The CDR3 DNA reads as TGTGCCAGCAGCTTAGGGACTCCGTACGAGCAGTACTTC. This sequence encodes CASSLGTPYEQYF.

This chain joins TRBV5-5 and TRBJ1-1; TRBD1 is a possible D gene (5 bases). Deletions cut 0 bases from V and 0 bases from J, with 12 bases between. Germline assignment: CDR1 SGHKS and CDR2 YYEKEE (reference sequence). The CDR3 runs to 16 residues. The CDR3 spells CASSLGTRYMNTEAFF. The CDR3 nucleotides are TGTGCCAGCAGCTTGGGGACACGGTACATGAACACTGAAGCTTTCTTT.

The V call is TRBV7-9, the J call TRBJ2-7; 9 nucleotides line up with TRBD1. The CDR3 sequence is 15 residues long. J gave up 5 bases and V 1 base, and 6 bases lay outside the gene matches. Germline V gene sequence: CDR1 SEHNR, CDR2 FQNEAQ (reference sequence). In DNA, the CDR3 is TGTGCCAGCAGCTTAGGGGGACAGGGTTTCCACGAGCAGTACTTC. Translating it yields CASSLGGQGFHEQYF.

This clone came up a few times. V and J are TRBV13 and TRBJ2-7, with D possibly being TRBD1 (7 bases). This CDR3 spans 13 amino acids. CDR1 is PRHDT, CDR2 FYEKMQ, per germline (reference sequence). Trimming left V 5 bases short and J 5 bases short, with 13 bases between. CDR3 sequence reads: CASSKRGTDEQYF. For the CDR3, the DNA is TGTGCCAGCAGCAAACGCGGGACAGACGAGCAGTACTTC.